Listed here are 17 T cell receptor beta chains from one sample, sequenced in a study of shared clonotypes between healthy human individuals. Some clones are missing from TCRdb's copy, which holds only in-frame ones; the method was immunoSEQ multiplex PCR. Of 600,000 to 750,000 clones in the sample, over 60% were seen once. The source material was memory CD4+ T cells sorted from blood. Subset: CD45RA-negative fraction. These receptors were obtained from a woman aged 25 to 45 in good health.

In regard to this clone: One base away lies a much larger clone, so this may be a sequencing read error. The chain links TRBV5-1 to TRBJ2-3; TRBD2 aligns across 7 bases. The CDR3 is 16 residues long. Germline assignment: CDR1 SGHRS and CDR2 YFSETQ. The CDR3: CTSSPRMAGGTDTQYF. In nucleotides, the CDR3 is TGCACCAGCAGCCCCCGGATGGCGGGAGGCACAGATACGCAGTATTTT.

This clone appeared a single time. J is TRBJ2-5 and V is TRBV6-5; 13 bases are shared with TRBD2. The J segment lost 0 bases and the V segment lost 4 bases, leaving 2 bases of the junction unmatched. Germline V CDR1 and CDR2: MNHEY, SVGAGI. The CDR3 spans 16 residues. The CDR3 DNA sequence: TGTGCCAGCAGTTGGACTAGCGGGGGCGACCAAGAGACCCAGTACTTC. Translating gives CASSWTSGGDQETQYF.

The chain employs TRBV7-2 and TRBJ2-5; possibly TRBD2 for D (6 bases). Trimming took 1 base from V and 5 from J, leaving 14 bases between them. Germline V gene sequence: CDR1 SGHTA, CDR2 FQGNSA. This CDR3 has 15 amino acids. This CDR3 reads CASSLVWEERETQYF. Here the CDR3 DNA reads TGTGCCAGCAGCTTAGTGTGGGAGGAACGGGAGACCCAGTACTTC.

This clone was counted once. The genes are TRBV7-9 and TRBJ1-3; D may be TRBD1 (6 bases). This CDR3 contains 15 residues. V lost 2 bases and J 2 bases, leaving 10 bases between the germline ends. Per the germline V gene, CDR1 is SEHNR and CDR2 is FQNEAQ (reference sequence). Here the CDR3 DNA reads TGTGCCAGCAGCTTAAGCAGGGGCCCTGGAAACACCATATATTTT. Translation gives CASSLSRGPGNTIYF.

The chain employs TRBV2 and TRBJ2-7, with 8 bases that match TRBD1. CDR1 is SNHLY, CDR2 FYNNEI, per germline. The CDR3 covers 14 residues. V trimming: 6 bases; J trimming: 4 bases; junction bases outside the gene matches: 8. In nucleotides, the CDR3 is TGTGCCAGCAGCCTGGACAGGGAGGATTACGAGCAGTACTTC. Translation: CASSLDREDYEQYF.

Worth noting for this clone: Just one base apart from a much larger clone, this may be a read error. Other DNA variants within this sample encode the same CDR3. This rearrangement joins TRBV28 to TRBJ1-1, with a possible D match to TRBD1 (6 bases). Germline CDR1 MDHEN, CDR2 SYDVKM. The CDR3 contains 13 residues. The V and J ends lost 4 bases and 1 base respectively, with 7 bases between them. The CDR3 sequence is CASSSGQNTEAFF. The CDR3 region has the DNA TGTGCCAGCAGTTCGGGACAGAACACTGAAGCTTTCTTT.

There are a few counts of this clone. The gene calls are TRBV5-1 and TRBJ1-1; the match to TRBD1 covers 9 bases. Germline lookup yields CDR1 SGHRS and CDR2 YFSETQ. The J segment lost 4 bases and the V segment lost 5 bases, leaving 6 bases of the junction unmatched. The CDR3 covers 14 residues. CDR3 DNA sequence: TGCGCCAGCAGACAGGGGGCTGAGGGCACTGAAGCTTTCTTT. It is translated as CASRQGAEGTEAFF.

V and J are TRBV5-1 and TRBJ2-7; D unresolved. Trimming took 5 bases from V and 0 from J, leaving 15 bases between them. The CDR3 length is 15 residues. CDR1 SGHRS and CDR2 YFSETQ come from the germline V gene. In nucleotides, the CDR3 is TGCGCCAGCAGGGAGACGCGTTTACCCTCCTACGAGCAGTACTTC. Amino acid sequence: CASRETRLPSYEQYF.

The rearrangement links TRBV19 to TRBJ2-5, with D possibly TRBD2 on 5 matching bases. Per germline, CDR1 LNHDA and CDR2 SQIVND (reference sequence). V was shortened by 6 bases and J by 3 bases, with 17 bases between the two germline ends. The CDR3 consists of 15 residues. For the CDR3, the DNA is TGTGCCAGTAGCCAAACCGGGGTTAGAGAAGAGACCCAGTACTTC. As protein: CASSQTGVREETQYF.

The count of this clone is one. V and J are TRBV27 and TRBJ1-1; perhaps TRBD1 as D (5 bases). V gave up 4 bases and J gave up 2 bases, with 14 bases separating them. Germline CDR1 and CDR2: MNHEY and SMNVEV (reference sequence). CDR3 length: 15 amino acids. The CDR3 spells CASSSGGLINTEAFF. For the CDR3, the DNA is TGTGCCAGCAGTTCCGGGGGACTTATAAACACTGAAGCTTTCTTT.

In this sample, this clone turned up many times. The V and J genes are TRBV7-6 and TRBJ2-7; 9 bases match TRBD1. The CDR3 runs to 15 residues. The V gene's germline CDR1 is SGHVS and CDR2 FNYEAQ. J lost 3 bases, V lost 0 bases, and 3 bases had no gene match. CDR3 nucleotide sequence: TGTGCCAGCAGCTTAGCGTTGACAGGGGGCTACGAGCAGTACTTC. Translating gives CASSLALTGGYEQYF.

The chain couples TRBV6-1 to TRBJ1-5; 10 nucleotides align to TRBD1. The CDR3 loop spans 17 amino acids. V lost 3 bases, J lost 2 bases, and 7 bases stayed unmatched. The V gene's germline CDR1 is MNHNS and CDR2 SASEGT. CDR3 in DNA: TGTGCCAGCAGTGAGATTAGAGGGACAGGGGGCAATCAGCCCCAGCATTTT. Translated: CASSEIRGTGGNQPQHF.

V usage is TRBV30 and J usage is TRBJ2-5, with 7 bases that match TRBD2. The CDR3 is 16 amino acids. Germline CDR1 is GTSNPN and CDR2 is SVGIG (reference sequence). Germline trimming cut 0 bases from V and 6 bases from J; bases unmatched to any gene: 13. This chain's CDR3 is CAWSVQSGGVLKTQYF. The CDR3 DNA follows: TGTGCCTGGAGTGTACAGTCGGGGGGAGTCTTGAAGACCCAGTACTTC.

This clone was picked up a small number of times. Within the sample, other DNA sequences also encode this same CDR3. The V and J genes are TRBV18 and TRBJ2-2; no clear D. The germline CDR1 and CDR2 sequences are KGHSH and LQKENI. The V end was cut by 2 bases, the J end by 7 bases, with 5 bases between. This CDR3 comprises 12 residues. CDR3 nucleotide sequence: TGTGCCAGCTCACCATTGGACGGGGAGCTGTTTTTT. Its translation is CASSPLDGELFF.

This clone was counted only a few times. V usage is TRBV30 and J usage is TRBJ2-7; D may be TRBD1 or TRBD2 (7 bases each). Trimming stripped 4 bases from V and 4 bases from J, with 26 bases between. The CDR3 extends over 17 amino acids. Per germline, CDR1 GTSNPN and CDR2 SVGIG (reference sequence). The CDR3 nucleotides read TGTGCCTGGACTAGGTCAGGGGGAGCGGGGACACTGTACGAGCAGTACTTC. Translated: CAWTRSGGAGTLYEQYF.

The chain combines TRBV19 with TRBJ1-5; D is uncertain. CDR1 is LNHDA, CDR2 SQIVND, per germline (reference sequence). V was cut by 4 bases and J by 5 bases, with 9 bases left in between. The length of the CDR3 is 13 residues. The CDR3 here is CASSTGEDQPQHF. The CDR3 bases are TGTGCCAGTAGTACCGGGGAGGATCAGCCCCAGCATTTT.

V gene TRBV25-1 combines with J gene TRBJ2-1, with D possibly matching TRBD1 (6 bases). The V and J ends lost 3 bases and 8 bases respectively, with 14 bases between them. The germline CDR1 and CDR2 sequences are MGHDK and SYGVNS. CDR3 length: 14 amino acids. CDR3 amino acids: CASSDTGRGDEQFF. The DNA of the CDR3 is TGTGCCAGCAGTGATACAGGGAGAGGGGATGAGCAGTTCTTC.